The rows below give T cell receptor beta chains drawn from one sample of a study of blood T cell repertoires in COVID-19. Clones were sequenced by immunoSEQ multiplex PCR, and TCRdb holds only the in-frame ones, with some missing. In the table there are around 50,000 clones, about 85% of which are singletons. Sequencing used peripheral blood. The receptors originated from an elderly woman with COVID-19, enrolled during active disease. CDR3s include the opening cysteine and the closing phenylalanine or tryptophan. Each record gives: D gene, clone size, J gene, V gene, CDR3 protein, CDR3 DNA. The D gene is left open where the match is weak. Clone size is given for some rows only: seen once, a few or many times, or a class if the clone is expanded.

NA,once,TRBJ1-1,TRBV29-1,CSEARDTNTEAFF,TGCAGCGAAGCCCGGGACACCAACACTGAAGCTTTCTTT
NA,NA,TRBJ1-4,TRBV2,CASSIDKQSEKLFF,TGTGCCAGCAGTATTGACAAGCAGAGCGAAAAACTGTTTTTT
NA,NA,TRBJ2-3,TRBV5-1,CASSPRTGTDTQYF,TGCGCCAGCAGCCCAAGGACTGGTACAGATACGCAGTATTTT
TRBD1,NA,TRBJ1-6,TRBV2,CASSAGTGVSNSPLHF,TGTGCCAGCAGCGCCGGGACAGGGGTTTCGAATTCACCCCTCCACTTT
NA,NA,TRBJ1-4,TRBV20-1,CSASVPGSLANEKLFF,TGCAGTGCTAGTGTTCCAGGTTCGTTGGCTAATGAAAAACTGTTTTTT
NA,NA,TRBJ1-1,TRBV9,CASSVVPGRNTEAFF,TGTGCCAGCAGCGTAGTCCCCGGGAGAAACACTGAAGCTTTCTTT
NA,NA,TRBJ2-5,TRBV30,CAWSVSRGPVGETQYF,TGTGCCTGGAGTGTATCCCGCGGCCCGGTAGGAGAGACCCAGTACTTC
TRBD2,NA,TRBJ2-1,TRBV6-2/TRBV6-3,CASSKTGGNEQFF,TGTGCCAGCAGTAAAACGGGAGGGAATGAGCAGTTCTTC
NA,NA,TRBJ2-7,TRBV7-9,CASSFAGGWEQYF,TGTGCCAGCAGCTTTGCAGGGGGGTGGGAGCAGTACTTC
NA,NA,TRBJ2-7,TRBV5-1,CASSLSQGNSEQYF,TGCGCCAGCAGCTTGAGTCAGGGTAATAGCGAGCAGTACTTC
NA,NA,TRBJ1-1,TRBV5-1,CASSLRIGGNTEAFF,TGCGCCAGCAGCTTGAGAATAGGAGGTAACACTGAAGCTTTCTTT
TRBD1,medium-sized,TRBJ1-2,TRBV27,CASSPLTGGPDLKYGYTF,TGTGCCAGCAGTCCGCTGACAGGGGGCCCAGACCTAAAGTATGGCTACACCTTC
TRBD1,NA,TRBJ1-6,TRBV5-8,CASSLGDREVSSPLHF,TGTGCCAGCAGCTTGGGCGACAGGGAAGTGAGTTCACCCCTCCACTTT
NA,NA,TRBJ1-1,TRBV19,CASNFRGIVTEAFF,TGTGCCAGTAACTTTCGGGGAATAGTCACTGAAGCTTTCTTT
TRBD1,NA,TRBJ1-3,TRBV6-5,CASSYSTGGSGNTIYF,TGTGCCAGCAGTTATTCGACAGGGGGCAGTGGAAACACCATATATTTT
TRBD1,NA,TRBJ2-5,TRBV6-5,CASSDSQGWETQYF,TGTGCCAGCAGTGACTCACAGGGGTGGGAGACCCAGTACTTC
TRBD1,once,TRBJ1-1,TRBV6-5,CAGRRDSEAFF,TGTGCCGGCCGCCGGGACAGTGAAGCTTTCTTT
TRBD1,NA,TRBJ1-1,TRBV30,CAWDRGMAEAFF,TGTGCCTGGGACAGGGGAATGGCTGAAGCTTTCTTT
TRBD1,NA,TRBJ2-7,TRBV15,CATSRDLPGQGYEQYF,TGTGCCACCAGCAGAGATCTCCCGGGACAGGGCTACGAGCAGTACTTC
NA,NA,TRBJ1-2,TRBV19,CASSWTVGGYTF,TGTGCCAGTAGTTGGACAGTCGGTGGCTACACCTTC
NA,NA,TRBJ1-2,TRBV4-1,CASSYNDRQINYGYTF,TGCGCCAGCAGCTATAACGACAGGCAGATTAACTATGGCTACACCTTC
TRBD2,NA,TRBJ2-5,TRBV10-3,CAIRGTSGETQYF,TGTGCCATCAGAGGGACTAGCGGGGAGACCCAGTACTTC
TRBD2,NA,TRBJ2-7,TRBV5-6,CASSSGGTSGGYWGQYF,TGTGCCAGCAGCTCCGGTGGGACTAGCGGGGGCTACTGGGGGCAGTACTTC
TRBD1,NA,TRBJ2-2,TRBV2,CASRDRVIGELFF,TGTGCCAGCAGGGACAGGGTGATCGGGGAGCTGTTTTTT
NA,NA,TRBJ1-1,TRBV7-2,CASSLQSRGNTEAFF,TGTGCCAGCAGCTTACAATCGCGGGGGAACACTGAAGCTTTCTTT
NA,NA,TRBJ2-7,TRBV7-9,CASSPRTVSYEQYF,TGTGCCAGCAGCCCCCGAACAGTATCCTACGAGCAGTACTTC
TRBD1,NA,TRBJ2-7,TRBV27,CASSSAGQGSLPYEQYF,TGTGCCAGCAGTTCGGCGGGACAGGGTTCCCTCCCCTACGAGCAGTACTTC
NA,NA,TRBJ2-2,TRBV14,CASSQVKRGTGELFF,TGTGCCAGCAGCCAAGTTAAACGGGGCACCGGGGAGCTGTTTTTT
NA,NA,TRBJ2-1,TRBV29-1,CSVGRAGNEQFF,TGCAGCGTTGGGCGGGCCGGCAATGAGCAGTTCTTC
NA,NA,TRBJ1-5,TRBV2,CASSAEWSNQPQHF,TGTGCCAGCAGTGCTGAGTGGAGCAATCAGCCCCAGCATTTT
TRBD1,NA,TRBJ1-1,TRBV10-3,CAIRPTGMNTEAFF,TGTGCCATCAGACCGACAGGGATGAACACTGAAGCTTTCTTT
NA,NA,TRBJ2-7,TRBV7-2,CASSPERAYEQYF,TGTGCCAGCAGCCCCGAGAGAGCCTACGAGCAGTACTTC
TRBD2,once,TRBJ2-5,TRBV6-6,CASSYSGGGQETQYF,TGTGCCAGCAGTTACTCCGGGGGGGGGCAAGAGACCCAGTACTTC
TRBD1,NA,TRBJ1-1,TRBV19,CASRGTGGTEAFF,TGTGCCAGTAGGGGCACAGGGGGCACTGAAGCTTTCTTT
NA,NA,TRBJ2-5,TRBV3-1/TRBV3-2,CASSQGGPETQYF,TGTGCCAGCAGCCAAGGGGGCCCAGAGACCCAGTACTTC
TRBD2,NA,TRBJ2-3,TRBV10-3,CAISESGLAGGTHTQYF,TGTGCCATCAGTGAATCGGGACTAGCGGGGGGGACGCATACGCAGTATTTT
TRBD1,NA,TRBJ2-2,TRBV7-9,CASSPTKTGGSGELFF,TGTGCCAGCAGCCCTACTAAGACAGGGGGATCCGGGGAGCTGTTTTTT
NA,NA,TRBJ2-5,TRBV6-5,CASSYSADKETQYF,TGTGCCAGCAGTTACTCTGCGGACAAAGAGACCCAGTACTTC
NA,once,TRBJ2-5,TRBV6-6,CASRPRPGYQETQYF,TGTGCCAGCAGACCCCGGCCAGGCTATCAAGAGACCCAGTACTTC
TRBD1,NA,TRBJ2-2,TRBV7-8,CASSLRQGAGTGELFF,TGTGCCAGCAGCTTAAGACAGGGGGCGGGCACCGGGGAGCTGTTTTTT